This TCR beta chain is drawn from a study of CD8+ T cells in alopecia areata. Whole-study findings and limits: Tofacitinib significantly reduced both scalp clonality and expanded CD8+ clones among the top 100. Numerous clones, expanded in lesions, remained in scalp and blood during tofacitinib.

Extraction and reverse transcription of RNA yielded cDNA as the sequencing template. Measured with immunoSEQ multiplex PCR; TCRdb has only the in-frame clones, and not every one. This table holds 200,000 to 250,000 clones, about 64% found once. This CDR3 is 13 amino acids long. V lost 4 bases to trimming and J lost 6 bases; unmatched junction nucleotides: 5. Germline assignment: CDR1 SNHLY and CDR2 FYNNEI. Treatment specified: oral pan-JAK inhibitor, 5-10 mg twice daily. Sampling of alopecia areata patients yielded lesional scalp punch biopsies as well as peripheral blood. Using a FACSAria, the CD4+ and CD8+ T cells were sorted from the PBMCs. This clone has only a few counts. Antigen: not known.

The receptor was derived from a human donor with alopecia areata. The chain employs TRBV2 and TRBJ2-7; 8 nucleotides agree with TRBD2. The input for sequencing was CD4+ T cells sorted from blood, taken at week 4, from a patient treated with tofacitinib. CDR3 region: CASSAGGPSEQYF. DNA for the CDR3: TGTGCCAGCAGTGCGGGGGGGCCCAGCGAGCAGTACTTC.